This is a list of T cell receptor beta chains from one sample in a study of metastatic and nonmetastatic thyroid tumors. MiXCR was used by TCRdb to re-call the PCR reads. The sample holds about 41,000 clones, about 24% seen once. Sample: tumor tissue. The receptors were gathered from a female donor with papillary thyroid cancer or a benign thyroid nodule (not recorded which). Some clones in this sample may be carry-over from other donors' samples. Each CDR3 is given with its conserved first and last residue. Each record gives: clone size, V gene, J gene, D gene, CDR3 protein, CDR3 DNA. A D gene is named only where the DNA matches it firmly. Only part of the rows carry a size: once, few, many, or a class if the clone is expanded.

few	TRBV6-5	TRBJ2-7	-	CASSHDRGDYEQYF	TGTGCCAGCAGTCACGACCGTGGGGACTACGAGCAGTACTTC
-	TRBV5-6	TRBJ2-7	-	CASSRVGDTFSYEQYF	TGTGCCAGCAGCCGAGTCGGAGACACTTTCTCCTACGAGCAGTACTTC
many	TRBV24-1	TRBJ2-7	-	CATSDFGREQYF	TGTGCCACCAGTGATTTTGGCCGCGAGCAGTACTTC
many	TRBV6-1	TRBJ2-3	-	CASSDIRGADTQYF	TGTGCCAGCAGTGATATACGGGGCGCAGATACGCAGTATTTT
-	TRBV5-6	TRBJ2-7	-	CASSLWDGIYAQYF	TGTGCCAGCAGCTTGTGGGACGGGATTTACGCGCAGTACTTC
many	TRBV6-1	TRBJ2-3	TRBD2	CASSGLAGGQDTQYF	TGTGCCAGCAGTGGGCTAGCGGGGGGGCAGGATACGCAGTATTTT
-	TRBV11-2	TRBJ2-7	-	CASSQPWDRGPSYEQYF	TGTGCCAGCAGTCAACCTTGGGACCGAGGACCTTCCTACGAGCAGTACTTC
many	TRBV20-1	TRBJ2-1	TRBD2	CSATLAGATGTYNEQFF	TGCAGTGCTACCTTAGCGGGAGCCACGGGAACCTACAATGAGCAGTTCTTC
many	TRBV20-1	TRBJ1-1	-	CSASLRFQNTEAFF	TGCAGTGCTTCCCTCAGGTTCCAGAACACTGAAGCTTTCTTT
-	TRBV10-1	TRBJ2-7	-	CASSAEDSPYEQYF	TGCGCCAGCAGTGCGGAGGACAGTCCCTACGAGCAGTACTTC
-	TRBV20-1	TRBJ2-1	-	CSASSRANEQFF	TGCAGTGCTAGCTCCCGTGCGAACGAGCAGTTCTTC
once	TRBV20-1	TRBJ2-7	TRBD2	CSAMPGTSVVYEQYF	TGCAGTGCTATGCCGGGGACTAGCGTCGTTTACGAGCAGTACTTC
many	TRBV11-2	TRBJ2-2	TRBD2	CASSSFGGEGSGELFF	TGTGCCAGCAGCTCTTTCGGGGGGGAAGGATCCGGGGAGCTGTTTTTT
few	TRBV6-1	TRBJ2-1	TRBD1	CASRDRNYNEQFF	TGTGCCAGCAGGGACAGGAACTACAATGAGCAGTTCTTC
few	TRBV18	TRBJ2-7	TRBD1	CASSPPSDRVKYF	TGTGCCAGCTCACCGCCCTCGGACAGGGTTAAGTACTTC
few	TRBV15	TRBJ1-1	-	CATSLSVTMNTEAFF	TGTGCCACCAGCCTGTCAGTGACAATGAACACTGAAGCTTTCTTT
few	TRBV29-1	TRBJ1-2	-	CSASRGESNYGYTF	TGCAGCGCGTCGAGGGGGGAATCTAACTATGGCTACACCTTC
many	TRBV18	TRBJ2-5	-	CASSPDSRMETQYF	TGTGCCAGCTCACCCGACAGCAGGATGGAGACCCAGTACTTC
few	TRBV2	TRBJ2-7	-	CASSENRPGEQYF	TGTGCCAGCAGTGAGAACAGGCCTGGGGAGCAGTACTTC
many	TRBV29-1	TRBJ1-3	-	CSVESLVGGLISGNTIYF	TGCAGCGTTGAATCCCTAGTTGGGGGGCTAATCTCTGGAAACACCATATATTTT
-	TRBV18	TRBJ2-3	-	CASSPIGGQGGGTQYF	TGTGCCAGCTCACCAATTGGCGGGCAGGGTGGAGGTACGCAGTATTTT
many	TRBV9	TRBJ1-2	-	CASSPGDMSHGYTF	TGTGCCAGCAGCCCAGGGGACATGTCCCATGGCTACACCTTC